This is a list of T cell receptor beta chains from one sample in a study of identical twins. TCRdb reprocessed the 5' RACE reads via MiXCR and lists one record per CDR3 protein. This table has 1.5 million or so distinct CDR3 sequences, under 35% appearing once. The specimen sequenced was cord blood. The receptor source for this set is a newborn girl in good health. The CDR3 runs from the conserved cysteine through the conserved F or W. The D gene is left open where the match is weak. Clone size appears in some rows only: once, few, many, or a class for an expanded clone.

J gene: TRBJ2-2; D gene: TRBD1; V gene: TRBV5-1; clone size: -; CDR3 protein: CASSLETGESGELFF; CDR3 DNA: TGCGCCAGCAGCTTGGAGACAGGGGAGTCCGGGGAGCTGTTTTTT
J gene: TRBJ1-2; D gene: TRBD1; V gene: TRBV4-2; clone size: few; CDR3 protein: CASSQDAPTGSPYGYTF; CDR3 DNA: TGTGCCAGCAGCCAAGATGCCCCGACAGGGTCCCCCTATGGCTACACCTTC
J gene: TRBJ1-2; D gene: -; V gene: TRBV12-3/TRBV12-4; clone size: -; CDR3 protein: CASSLWKGNYGYTF; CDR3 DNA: TGTGCCAGCAGTTTATGGAAGGGGAACTATGGCTACACCTTC
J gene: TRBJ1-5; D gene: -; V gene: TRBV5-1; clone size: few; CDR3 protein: CASSFFGDQPQHF; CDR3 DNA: TGCGCCAGCAGCTTCTTCGGTGATCAGCCCCAGCATTTT
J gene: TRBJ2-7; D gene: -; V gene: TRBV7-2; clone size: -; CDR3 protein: CAGRKTGTGSYEQYF; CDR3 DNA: TGTGCCGGCAGGAAAACCGGGACTGGCTCCTACGAGCAGTACTTC
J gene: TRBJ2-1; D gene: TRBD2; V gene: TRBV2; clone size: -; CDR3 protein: CASGVAGGLGNEQFF; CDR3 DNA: TGTGCCAGCGGGGTAGCGGGAGGGCTCGGAAATGAGCAGTTCTTC
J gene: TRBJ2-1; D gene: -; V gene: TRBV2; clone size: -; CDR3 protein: CARTSAGATYNEQFF; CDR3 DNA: TGTGCCAGGACGAGCGCGGGGGCGACCTACAATGAGCAGTTCTTC
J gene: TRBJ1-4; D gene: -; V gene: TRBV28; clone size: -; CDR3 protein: CASKRGTPNEKLFF; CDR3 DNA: TGTGCCAGCAAGAGAGGGACACCTAATGAAAAACTGTTTTTT
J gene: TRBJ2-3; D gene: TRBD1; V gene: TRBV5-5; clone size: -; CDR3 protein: CASSAQTGVPTDTQYF; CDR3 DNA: TGTGCCAGCAGCGCCCAGACAGGGGTCCCCACAGATACGCAGTATTTT
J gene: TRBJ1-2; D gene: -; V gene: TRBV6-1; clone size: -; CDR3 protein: CASKYGGGYTF; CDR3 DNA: TGTGCCAGCAAGTATGGAGGTGGCTACACCTTC
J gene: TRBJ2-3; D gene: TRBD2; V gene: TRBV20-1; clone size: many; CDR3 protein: CSARRSGSVTDTQYF; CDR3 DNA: TGCAGTGCTAGGCGTAGCGGGAGTGTCACAGATACGCAGTATTTT
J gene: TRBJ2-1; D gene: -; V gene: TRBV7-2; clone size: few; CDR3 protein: CASSLAGGKQFF; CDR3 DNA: TGTGCCAGCAGCTTAGCCGGCGGGAAGCAGTTCTTC
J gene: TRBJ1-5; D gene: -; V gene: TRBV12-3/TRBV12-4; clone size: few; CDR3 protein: CASSVTEYQPQHF; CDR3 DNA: TGTGCCAGCAGCGTGACCGAGTATCAGCCCCAGCATTTT
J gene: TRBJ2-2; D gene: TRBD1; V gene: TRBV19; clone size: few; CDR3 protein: CASIQGTGELFF; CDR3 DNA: TGTGCCAGTATACAGGGGACCGGGGAGCTGTTTTTT
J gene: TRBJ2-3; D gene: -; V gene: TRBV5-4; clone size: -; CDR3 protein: CASSLVSVRGTDTQYF; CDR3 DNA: TGTGCCAGCAGCTTGGTTTCCGTCCGGGGTACAGATACGCAGTATTTT
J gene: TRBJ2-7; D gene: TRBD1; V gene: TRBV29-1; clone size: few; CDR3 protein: CSVEGVRDRGVLSYEQYF; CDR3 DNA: TGCAGCGTTGAGGGGGTGCGGGACAGGGGTGTTTTATCCTACGAGCAGTACTTC
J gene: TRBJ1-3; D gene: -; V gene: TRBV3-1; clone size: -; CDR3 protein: CASSQGGILRNTIYF; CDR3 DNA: TGTGCCAGCAGCCAAGGGGGGATTCTTAGAAACACCATATATTTT
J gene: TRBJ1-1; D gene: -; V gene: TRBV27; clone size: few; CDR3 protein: CASSLLKGFGEAFF; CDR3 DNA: TGTGCCAGCAGTTTATTAAAGGGATTCGGTGAAGCTTTCTTT
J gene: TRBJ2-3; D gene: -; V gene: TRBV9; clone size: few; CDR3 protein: CASSVVGRRYTDTQYF; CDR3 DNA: TGTGCCAGCAGCGTAGTTGGTAGGCGGTACACAGATACGCAGTATTTT
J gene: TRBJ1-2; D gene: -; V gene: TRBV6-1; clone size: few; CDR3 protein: CASSDKDTNNYGYTF; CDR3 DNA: TGTGCCAGCAGTGATAAAGACACCAACAACTATGGCTACACCTTC
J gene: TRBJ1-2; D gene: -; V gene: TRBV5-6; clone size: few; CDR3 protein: CASSLPGAGGYYGYTF; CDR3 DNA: TGTGCCAGCAGCTTACCCGGGGCCGGTGGGTACTATGGCTACACCTTC
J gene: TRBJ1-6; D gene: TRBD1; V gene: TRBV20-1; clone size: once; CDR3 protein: CSAARDRVNSPLHF; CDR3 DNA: TGCAGTGCTGCCCGGGACAGGGTTAATTCACCCCTCCACTTT
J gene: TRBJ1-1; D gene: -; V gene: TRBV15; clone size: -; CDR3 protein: CATSRPLVGASNTEAFF; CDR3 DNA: TGTGCCACCAGCAGACCTCTTGTGGGGGCCTCGAACACTGAAGCTTTCTTT
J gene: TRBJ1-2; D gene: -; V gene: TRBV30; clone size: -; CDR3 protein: CAWRRTANYGYTF; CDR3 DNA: TGTGCCTGGCGGCGGACAGCTAACTATGGCTACACCTTC
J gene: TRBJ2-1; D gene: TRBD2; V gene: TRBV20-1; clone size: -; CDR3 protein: CSARAQFGTSGHTAYNEQFF; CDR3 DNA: TGCAGTGCTAGAGCCCAATTCGGGACTAGCGGGCATACCGCCTACAATGAGCAGTTCTTC
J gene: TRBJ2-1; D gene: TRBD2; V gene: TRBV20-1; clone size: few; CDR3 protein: CSASRTRSLTNEQFF; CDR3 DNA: TGCAGTGCTAGTAGGACTAGATCCCTCACCAATGAGCAGTTCTTC
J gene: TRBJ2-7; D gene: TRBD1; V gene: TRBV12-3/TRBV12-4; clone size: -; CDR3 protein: CASTVDRVGEQYF; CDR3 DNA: TGTGCCAGCACCGTGGACAGGGTGGGTGAGCAGTACTTC
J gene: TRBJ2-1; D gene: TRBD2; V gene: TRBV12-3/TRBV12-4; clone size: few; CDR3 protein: CASRRGLAGGPLSSYNEQFF; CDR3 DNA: TGTGCCAGCAGACGGGGACTAGCGGGGGGCCCCCTCAGCTCCTACAATGAGCAGTTCTTC
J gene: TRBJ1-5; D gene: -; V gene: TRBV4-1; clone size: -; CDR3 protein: CASSQVVTEPQHF; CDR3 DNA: TGCGCCAGCAGCCAAGTGGTGACGGAGCCCCAGCATTTT
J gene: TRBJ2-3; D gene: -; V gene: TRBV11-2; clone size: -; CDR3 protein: CASSQRTVSSTDTQYF; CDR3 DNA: TGTGCCAGCAGCCAAAGGACAGTTTCTAGCACAGATACGCAGTATTTT
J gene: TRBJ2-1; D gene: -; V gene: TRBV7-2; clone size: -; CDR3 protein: CASSPTPSSHNEQFF; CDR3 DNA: TGTGCCAGCAGTCCTACTCCTAGCTCGCACAATGAGCAGTTCTTC
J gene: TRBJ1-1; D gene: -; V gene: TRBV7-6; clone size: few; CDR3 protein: CASSLGYRADTEAFF; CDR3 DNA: TGTGCCAGCAGCTTAGGATACAGGGCGGACACTGAAGCTTTCTTT
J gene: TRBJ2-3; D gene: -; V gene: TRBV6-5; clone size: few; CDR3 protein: CASRGTADTQYF; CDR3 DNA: TGTGCCAGCAGGGGGACTGCTGATACGCAGTATTTT
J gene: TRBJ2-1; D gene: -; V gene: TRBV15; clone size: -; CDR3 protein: CATSSPQRLAPYNEQFF; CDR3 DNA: TGTGCCACCAGCAGCCCCCAGCGGCTAGCACCCTACAATGAGCAGTTCTTC
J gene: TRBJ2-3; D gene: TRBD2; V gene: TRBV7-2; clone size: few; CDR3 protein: CASRRTSGLTDTQYF; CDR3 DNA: TGTGCCAGCAGAAGGACTAGCGGACTCACAGATACGCAGTATTTT
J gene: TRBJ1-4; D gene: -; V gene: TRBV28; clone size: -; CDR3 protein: CASRPTIWGANEKLFF; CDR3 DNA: TGTGCCAGCAGACCCACTATTTGGGGGGCTAATGAAAAACTGTTTTTT
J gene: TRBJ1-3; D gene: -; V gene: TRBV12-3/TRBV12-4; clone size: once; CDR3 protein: CASSTGLSGNTIYF; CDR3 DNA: TGTGCCAGCAGTACAGGTCTCTCTGGAAACACCATATATTTT
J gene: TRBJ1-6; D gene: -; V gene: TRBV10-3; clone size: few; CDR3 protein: CAISDGGANSPLHF; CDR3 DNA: TGTGCCATCAGTGATGGGGGAGCTAATTCACCCCTCCACTTT
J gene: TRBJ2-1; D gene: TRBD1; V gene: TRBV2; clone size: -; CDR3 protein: CASRPGTGAYNEQFF; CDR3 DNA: TGTGCCAGCAGGCCCGGGACAGGGGCCTACAATGAGCAGTTCTTC
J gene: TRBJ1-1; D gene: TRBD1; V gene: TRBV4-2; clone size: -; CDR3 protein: CASSQLTGGTEAFF; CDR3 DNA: TGTGCCAGCAGCCAACTAACAGGGGGCACTGAAGCTTTCTTT
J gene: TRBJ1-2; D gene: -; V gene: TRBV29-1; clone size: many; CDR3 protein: CSVERRTSAEGYTF; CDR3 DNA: TGCAGCGTTGAACGAAGGACCTCGGCGGAGGGCTACACCTTC
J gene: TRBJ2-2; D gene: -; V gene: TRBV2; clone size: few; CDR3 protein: CASSSFFTGELFF; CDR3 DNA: TGTGCCAGCAGTTCCTTTTTCACCGGGGAGCTGTTTTTT
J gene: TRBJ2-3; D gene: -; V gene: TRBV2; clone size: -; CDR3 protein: CASSEGLNWADTQYF; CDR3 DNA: TGTGCCAGCAGTGAAGGCCTGAACTGGGCAGATACGCAGTATTTT
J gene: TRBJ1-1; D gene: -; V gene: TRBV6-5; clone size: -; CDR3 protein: CASSFSAWNTEAFF; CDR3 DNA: TGTGCCAGCAGTTTCAGTGCGTGGAACACTGAAGCTTTCTTT
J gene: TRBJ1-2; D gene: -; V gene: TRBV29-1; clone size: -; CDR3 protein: CSARLQYGYTF; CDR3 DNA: TGCAGCGCCCGGTTACAGTATGGCTACACCTTC
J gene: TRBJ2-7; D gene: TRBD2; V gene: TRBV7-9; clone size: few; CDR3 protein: CASSLTKARPSGEQYF; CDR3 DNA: TGTGCCAGCAGCTTGACCAAAGCCCGGCCTAGCGGCGAGCAGTACTTC
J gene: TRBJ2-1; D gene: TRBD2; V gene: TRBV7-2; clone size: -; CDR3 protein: CASSSLLAGDLNNEQFF; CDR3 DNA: TGTGCCAGCAGCTCCCTACTAGCGGGAGACCTAAACAATGAGCAGTTCTTC
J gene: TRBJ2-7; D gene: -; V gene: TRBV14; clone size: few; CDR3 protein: CASSQDQDVSYEQYF; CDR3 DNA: TGTGCCAGCAGCCAAGATCAGGACGTCTCCTACGAGCAGTACTTC
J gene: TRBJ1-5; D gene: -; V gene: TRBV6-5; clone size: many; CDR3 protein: CASSFTSFNQPQHF; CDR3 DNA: TGTGCCAGCAGTTTCACATCTTTTAATCAGCCCCAGCATTTT
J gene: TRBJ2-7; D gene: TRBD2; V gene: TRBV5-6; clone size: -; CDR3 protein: CASSLLTSGNHEQYF; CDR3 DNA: TGTGCCAGCAGCTTGTTGACTAGCGGGAATCACGAGCAGTACTTC
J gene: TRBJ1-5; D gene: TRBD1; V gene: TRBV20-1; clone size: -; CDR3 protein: CSALTQGGNQPQHF; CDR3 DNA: TGCAGTGCATTAACACAGGGGGGAAATCAGCCCCAGCATTTT
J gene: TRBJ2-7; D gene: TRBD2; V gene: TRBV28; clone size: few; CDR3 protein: CASSFRVAGGYEQYF; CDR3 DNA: TGTGCCAGCAGTTTTAGGGTAGCGGGAGGATACGAGCAGTACTTC
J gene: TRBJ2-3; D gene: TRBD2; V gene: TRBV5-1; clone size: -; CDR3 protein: CAAALAGSSDTQYF; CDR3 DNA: TGCGCTGCGGCGCTAGCGGGGAGTTCAGATACGCAGTATTTT
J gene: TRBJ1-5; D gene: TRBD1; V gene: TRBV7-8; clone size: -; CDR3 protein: CASSLGTGMSNQPQHF; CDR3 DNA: TGTGCCAGCAGCTTGGGGACAGGGATGAGCAATCAGCCCCAGCATTTT
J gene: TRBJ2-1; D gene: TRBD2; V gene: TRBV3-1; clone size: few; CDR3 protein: CASSQGDYGYNEQFF; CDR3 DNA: TGTGCCAGCAGCCAAGGGGACTATGGGTACAATGAGCAGTTCTTC
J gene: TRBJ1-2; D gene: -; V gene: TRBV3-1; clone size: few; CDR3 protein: CASSQGQYYYGYTF; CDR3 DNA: TGTGCCAGCAGCCAAGGACAGTACTACTATGGCTACACCTTC
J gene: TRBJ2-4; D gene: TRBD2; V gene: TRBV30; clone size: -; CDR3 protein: CAWSVTGGPGNIQYF; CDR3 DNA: TGTGCCTGGAGTGTAACGGGGGGGCCTGGAAACATTCAGTACTTC